The clone carrying this T cell receptor beta chain was observed a handful of times. The data stem from a study of response to subunit inactivated influenza vaccine. This CDR3 spans 17 amino acids. V dropped 6 bases and J dropped 5; count of bases not matched to a gene: 18. TCRdb redid the calling of the RT-PCR reads with MiXCR, one entry per CDR3 protein. The sample consists of around 600,000 distinct CDR3 sequences, about 10% of them appearing once. The same data also went into a second study, on T cells expressing NK-cell markers. That publication notes: UMIs accompanied the 5'RACE template switching by which TCR beta cDNA was made. Seven donors tested HCMV-seropositive and one tested seronegative among the eight sequenced. Alpha-beta TCR T cells were the sole sorting target in several experiments, owing to an anti-gamma-delta TCR antibody.

This TCR was sampled from a man aged 45-60 years who received an inactivated influenza vaccine. The chain joins TRBV12-3 or TRBV12-4 to TRBJ2-5; 7 bases align to TRBD2. The source was PBMCs from blood, collected on the day of vaccination. The CDR3 DNA reads TGTGCCAGCAGCGACGAACCTCCGGGACTAATATTGGAGACCCAGTACTTC. This gives the protein CASSDEPPGLILETQYF.